A selection of T cell receptor beta chains follows, all from one sample in a study of CD8 T cells in Susac syndrome. In TCRdb, the immunoSEQ multiplex PCR reads were re-called with MiXCR into one record per CDR3 protein. The sample includes more than 130,000 distinct CDR3 sequences, around 94% of them seen just once. The sequenced sample was CD8+ T cells from PBMCs. The receptor set was obtained from a human donor in good health. The CDR3 runs from the conserved cysteine through the conserved F or W. The order of the fields is J gene, V gene, D gene, clone size, CDR3 length, CDR3 protein, CDR3 DNA. D genes are given only for firm matches. Rows give clone size only sometimes, using once, few, many, or a class for an expanded clone.

>TRBJ2-7|TRBV27|NA|NA|13
CASSPTGSYEQYF
TGTGCCAGCAGTCCCACAGGATCCTACGAGCAGTACTTC
>TRBJ2-7|TRBV20-1|NA|few|12
CSARIPGGEQYF
TGCAGTGCTAGAATTCCCGGGGGCGAGCAGTACTTC
>TRBJ2-1|TRBV4-2|NA|NA|17
CASSQERWVSSYNEQFF
TGTGCCAGCAGCCAAGAAAGGTGGGTTAGCTCCTACAATGAGCAGTTCTTC
>TRBJ2-7|TRBV29-1|TRBD2|once|14
CSVVFGTSYYEQYF
TGCAGCGTTGTCTTCGGGACTAGTTATTACGAGCAGTACTTC
>TRBJ2-7|TRBV7-9|TRBD2|NA|14
CASSSTSVPYEQYF
TGTGCCAGCAGCTCTACTAGCGTGCCCTACGAGCAGTACTTC
>TRBJ2-7|TRBV28|NA|once|14
CASSFRGGYYEQYF
TGTGCCAGCAGTTTTAGGGGCGGTTACTATGAGCAGTACTTC
>TRBJ2-7|TRBV5-1|NA|NA|14
CASIPGLNSYEQYF
TGCGCCAGCATCCCGGGCCTCAACTCCTACGAGCAGTACTTC
>TRBJ2-7|TRBV6-5|TRBD2|once|15
CASSWGWGAGGEQYF
TGTGCCAGCAGTTGGGGATGGGGAGCGGGAGGCGAGCAGTACTTC
>TRBJ1-5|TRBV27|NA|NA|13
CASSPHPLSSQHF
TGTGCCAGCAGTCCCCATCCGTTGTCGTCCCAGCATTTT
>TRBJ2-7|TRBV28|TRBD1|NA|14
CASSFLTGGYEQYF
TGTGCCAGCAGTTTTCTGACAGGGGGGTACGAGCAGTACTTC
>TRBJ2-7|TRBV5-1|TRBD1|NA|15
CASSWGGQGSFPTGF
TGCGCCAGCAGCTGGGGAGGACAGGGAAGTTTTCCCACGGGCTTC
>TRBJ2-1|TRBV7-6|NA|NA|13
CASSSGRGTEQFF
TGTGCCAGCAGCTCGGGCCGGGGGACTGAGCAGTTCTTC
>TRBJ2-7|TRBV29-1|TRBD2|NA|14
CSVEELAGGNEQYF
TGCAGCGTTGAAGAATTGGCGGGAGGCAACGAGCAGTACTTC
>TRBJ2-1|TRBV5-1|NA|NA|12
CASSADYNEQFF
TGCGCCAGCAGTGCGGATTACAATGAGCAGTTCTTC
>TRBJ1-4|TRBV4-1|NA|NA|15
CASSQVDSRGEKLFF
TGCGCCAGCAGCCAAGTGGACAGTAGGGGTGAAAAACTGTTTTTT
>TRBJ1-5|TRBV27|NA|NA|13
CASSLGGHQPQHF
TGTGCCAGCAGTTTGGGGGGGCATCAGCCCCAGCATTTT
>TRBJ2-7|TRBV28|NA|NA|15
CASSYRGPGIYEQYF
TGTGCCAGCAGTTACCGGGGCCCCGGGATCTACGAGCAGTACTTC
>TRBJ2-7|TRBV19|TRBD2|NA|15
CASSMLAGGTGEQYF
TGTGCCAGTAGTATGCTAGCGGGAGGGACCGGCGAGCAGTACTTC
>TRBJ2-1|TRBV20-1|TRBD2|NA|12
CSASWRESEQFF
TGCAGTGCATCATGGCGGGAGAGTGAGCAGTTCTTC
>TRBJ1-2|TRBV9|NA|NA|14
CASSLSRVDYGYTF
TGTGCCAGCAGCCTGAGTCGGGTAGACTATGGCTACACCTTC
>TRBJ2-1|TRBV3-1|NA|NA|14
CASSQDLGAPEQFF
TGTGCCAGCAGCCAAGATTTGGGGGCGCCTGAGCAGTTCTTC
>TRBJ2-5|TRBV24-1|TRBD1|few|15
CATSDTGTGQETQYF
TGTGCCACCAGTGATACCGGGACAGGCCAAGAGACCCAGTACTTC
>TRBJ1-1|TRBV20-1|NA|NA|14
CSARDSQGGTEAFF
TGCAGTGCTAGAGATTCTCAGGGCGGCACTGAAGCTTTCTTT
>TRBJ2-1|TRBV12-3/TRBV12-4|NA|NA|14
CASSLEGPNNEQFF
TGTGCCAGCAGTTTAGAGGGACCCAACAATGAGCAGTTCTTC
>TRBJ2-1|TRBV27|NA|NA|14
CASSSKGGINEQFF
TGTGCCAGCAGTTCCAAGGGAGGCATCAATGAGCAGTTCTTC
>TRBJ1-5|TRBV4-3|NA|few|13
CASSQDLNQPQHF
TGCGCCAGCAGCCAAGATTTAAATCAGCCCCAGCATTTT
>TRBJ2-7|TRBV7-9|TRBD1|NA|14
CASSPGTGGNEQYF
TGTGCCAGCAGCCCCGGGACAGGGGGCAACGAGCAGTACTTC
>TRBJ2-7|TRBV9|TRBD2|few|15
CASSVGASGSYEQYF
TGTGCCAGCAGCGTAGGGGCTAGCGGCTCCTACGAGCAGTACTTC
>TRBJ2-1|TRBV20-1|TRBD2|NA|13
CSGSWREDDEQFF
TGCAGTGGGAGTTGGCGGGAGGACGATGAGCAGTTCTTC
>TRBJ1-1|TRBV6-5|NA|NA|14
CASSGGGVNTEAFF
TGTGCCAGCAGTGGCGGCGGGGTGAACACTGAAGCTTTCTTT
>TRBJ2-7|TRBV20-1|TRBD2|NA|14
CSAHSSGTSYEQYF
TGCAGTGCCCACTCTAGCGGGACCTCCTACGAGCAGTACTTC
>TRBJ2-1|TRBV27|NA|NA|9
CATGNEQFF
TGTGCCACCGGGAATGAGCAGTTCTTC
>TRBJ2-1|TRBV29-1|NA|NA|13
CSRGGVTHNEQFF
TGCAGCCGTGGGGGCGTAACCCACAATGAGCAGTTCTTC
>TRBJ2-7|TRBV9|NA|NA|14
CASSPRTDSYEQYF
TGTGCCAGCAGCCCCCGGACAGACTCCTACGAGCAGTACTTC
>TRBJ2-3|TRBV27|NA|NA|14
CASSLELSTDTQYF
TGTGCCAGCAGCCTGGAACTGAGCACAGATACGCAGTATTTT
>TRBJ2-1|TRBV11-1|TRBD2|once|16
CASSLAGGPWDNEQFF
TGTGCCAGCAGCTTAGCGGGAGGGCCGTGGGACAATGAGCAGTTCTTC
>TRBJ2-7|TRBV6-1|NA|NA|13
CASAGTSTYEQYF
TGTGCCAGCGCTGGGACTTCAACCTACGAGCAGTACTTC
>TRBJ2-3|TRBV5-6|TRBD1|NA|15
CASSLGDREIDTQYF
TGTGCCAGCAGCTTGGGGGACAGGGAAATAGATACGCAGTATTTT
>TRBJ2-1|TRBV20-1|NA|NA|15
CSAVGGDRGYNEQFF
TGCAGTGCCGTGGGCGGGGACAGAGGGTACAATGAGCAGTTCTTC
>TRBJ2-3|TRBV5-1|NA|NA|14
CASSERDSTDTQYF
TGCGCCAGCAGCGAACGGGATAGCACAGATACGCAGTATTTT
>TRBJ2-7|TRBV12-5|NA|NA|12
CASGMGSYEQYF
TGTGCTAGTGGAATGGGATCTTACGAGCAGTACTTC
>TRBJ1-1|TRBV29-1|NA|NA|12
CSVKQGNTEAFF
TGCAGCGTAAAACAGGGGAACACTGAAGCTTTCTTT
>TRBJ1-2|TRBV25-1|TRBD1|NA|15
CASSAPGQGKEGYTF
TGTGCCAGCAGTGCGCCGGGACAGGGGAAGGAAGGCTACACCTTC
>TRBJ1-2|TRBV4-3|NA|NA|15
CASSQDFGGAYGYTF
TGCGCCAGCAGCCAAGATTTCGGGGGGGCCTATGGCTACACCTTC
>TRBJ1-5|TRBV20-1|NA|NA|14
CSAFPYREDQPQHF
TGCAGTGCGTTCCCCTATAGGGAAGATCAGCCCCAGCATTTT
>TRBJ2-3|TRBV28|TRBD2|once|16
CASSAPGLAGADTQYF
TGTGCCAGCAGTGCCCCGGGACTAGCAGGGGCAGATACGCAGTATTTT
>TRBJ2-2|TRBV12-3/TRBV12-4|TRBD1|NA|16
CASSLAGTGKSGELFF
TGTGCCAGCAGTTTGGCCGGGACAGGGAAGTCCGGGGAGCTGTTTTTT
>TRBJ2-1|TRBV9|NA|NA|14
CASSVLASPREQFF
TGTGCCAGCAGCGTTTTAGCTAGCCCCCGAGAGCAGTTCTTC
>TRBJ2-7|TRBV29-1|NA|NA|13
CSVVGPSTYEQYF
TGCAGCGTTGTAGGACCTTCTACCTACGAGCAGTACTTC
>TRBJ1-2|TRBV9|NA|NA|14
CASSAEGRGGGYTF
TGTGCCAGCAGCGCCGAGGGCCGAGGGGGTGGCTACACCTTC
>TRBJ1-2|TRBV27|NA|once|14
CASSLWGRGYGYTF
TGTGCCAGCAGTTTATGGGGGCGCGGCTATGGCTACACCTTC
>TRBJ2-1|TRBV29-1|NA|NA|12
CSVEQGFREQFF
TGCAGCGTTGAACAGGGGTTCCGTGAGCAGTTCTTC
>TRBJ1-5|TRBV27|NA|NA|13
CASSSSPGQPQHF
TGTGCCAGCAGTTCCTCACCGGGGCAGCCCCAGCATTTT